A selection of T cell receptor beta chains follows, all from one sample in a study of PD-1 blockade in classical Hodgkin lymphoma. Clones were read by immunoSEQ multiplex PCR, and TCRdb kept only the in-frame ones, dropping some. The sample has nearly 50,000 clones, roughly 80% seen once. Here the sequenced sample was peripheral blood mononuclear cells (PBMCs), taken before the fourth cycle of nivolumab. These receptors were collected from a human donor with classical Hodgkin lymphoma. The CDR3 runs from the conserved cysteine through the conserved F or W. The D gene is left open where the match is weak. Size tells how often a clone was seen (once, few, many) or the class of an expanded clone, and some rows leave it out.

D gene	V gene	clone size	J gene	CDR3 protein	CDR3 DNA
NA	TRBV15	few	TRBJ2-1	CATSRDLSSLYNEQFF	TGTGCCACCAGCAGAGATCTATCCAGTCTTTACAATGAGCAGTTCTTC
TRBD1	TRBV2	NA	TRBJ2-4	CASSYRGMDIQYF	TGTGCCAGCAGCTACAGGGGGATGGACATTCAGTACTTC
NA	TRBV5-1	once	TRBJ2-2	CASSEPDSYSKDTGELFF	TGCGCCAGCAGCGAACCGGACAGCTACTCCAAGGACACCGGGGAGCTGTTTTTT
NA	TRBV7-9	few	TRBJ2-7	CASSFSVAYEQYF	TGTGCCAGCAGCTTCAGCGTGGCGTACGAGCAGTACTTC
NA	TRBV6-1	NA	TRBJ2-5	CASSRLVETQYF	TGTGCCAGCAGTAGGCTAGTCGAGACCCAGTACTTC
NA	TRBV7-9	NA	TRBJ2-1	CASSLEGSYNEQFF	TGTGCCAGCAGCTTAGAAGGCTCCTACAATGAGCAGTTCTTC
TRBD1	TRBV29-1	NA	TRBJ2-7	CSGGTGDGGEQYF	TGCAGCGGCGGGACAGGGGACGGGGGCGAGCAGTACTTC
TRBD2	TRBV10-2	NA	TRBJ2-1	CASLEFSGGNEQFF	TGCGCCAGCCTGGAATTCTCGGGGGGCAATGAGCAGTTCTTC
TRBD1	TRBV23-1	many	TRBJ1-5	CASSPWDRVDNQPQHF	TGCGCCAGCAGTCCCTGGGACAGGGTTGACAATCAGCCCCAGCATTTT
NA	TRBV27	NA	TRBJ2-2	CASSSRNTGELFF	TGTGCCAGCAGTTCCCGGAACACCGGGGAGCTGTTTTTT
TRBD1	TRBV7-9	NA	TRBJ2-3	CASSGQGAGTGGRGVYF	TGTGCCAGCAGCGGACAGGGGGCCGGTACGGGCGGGAGAGGTGTTTATTTT
NA	TRBV11-2	NA	TRBJ1-5	CASSEGSNQPQHF	TGTGCTTCATCGGAGGGAAGCAATCAGCCCCAGCATTTT
NA	TRBV4-2	NA	TRBJ2-1	CASSRAIATDNEQFF	TGTGCCAGCAGCCGCGCTATCGCGACCGACAATGAGCAGTTCTTC
NA	TRBV27	few	TRBJ2-1	CASSLTGTNYNEQFF	TGTGCCAGCAGTTTAACCGGAACCAACTACAATGAGCAGTTCTTC
TRBD2	TRBV10-2	NA	TRBJ2-3	CASSEPGTSDTDTQYF	TGCGCCAGCAGTGAGCCGGGGACTAGCGACACAGATACGCAGTATTTT
NA	TRBV2	NA	TRBJ2-2	CASKGMRGATGELFF	TGTGCCAGCAAAGGGATGAGAGGGGCGACCGGGGAGCTGTTTTTT
NA	TRBV15	NA	TRBJ2-7	CATSREGLEQYF	TGTGCCACCAGTAGAGAGGGGCTCGAGCAGTACTTC
NA	TRBV6-6	NA	TRBJ1-1	CASSPRGVQNTEAFF	TGTGCCAGCAGCCCACGTGGCGTCCAGAACACTGAAGCTTTCTTT
TRBD1	TRBV27	many	TRBJ1-1	CASSPQGQGRKRTEAFF	TGTGCCAGCAGCCCCCAGGGACAGGGGAGGAAACGCACTGAAGCTTTCTTT
TRBD2	TRBV14	NA	TRBJ2-1	CASSPYGLAGGRNEQFF	TGTGCCAGCAGCCCATATGGACTAGCGGGAGGGAGGAATGAGCAGTTCTTC
TRBD2	TRBV6-6	NA	TRBJ2-3	CASSYSSGRTTDTQYF	TGTGCCAGCAGTTACTCTAGCGGGAGGACCACAGATACGCAGTATTTT
TRBD2	TRBV28	NA	TRBJ2-7	CASSLWASGSVYEQYF	TGTGCCAGCAGTTTATGGGCTAGCGGGAGTGTCTACGAGCAGTACTTC
TRBD2	TRBV9	NA	TRBJ2-1	CASSVRTSGDEQFF	TGTGCCAGCAGCGTGCGGACTAGCGGCGATGAGCAGTTCTTC
TRBD2	TRBV5-4	NA	TRBJ2-1	CASSQSGNHNEQFF	TGTGCCAGCAGCCAAAGCGGGAACCACAATGAGCAGTTCTTC
NA	TRBV6-4	NA	TRBJ1-6	CASSVESLPNSPLHF	TGTGCCAGCAGTGTGGAGTCGCTACCTAATTCACCCCTCCACTTT
TRBD2	TRBV18	NA	TRBJ2-3	CASSPPGRGRDGDTQYF	TGTGCCAGCTCACCACCAGGCAGAGGGAGGGATGGAGATACGCAGTATTTT
TRBD2	TRBV5-4	NA	TRBJ2-1	CASSLSGMLYNEQFF	TGTGCCAGCAGCCTTAGCGGGATGCTCTACAATGAGCAGTTCTTC
NA	TRBV19	NA	TRBJ2-7	CASSADRIDEQYF	TGTGCCAGTAGTGCCGACAGGATCGACGAGCAGTACTTC
NA	TRBV19	NA	TRBJ1-3	CASSIVDKGGNTIYF	TGTGCCAGTAGTATAGTTGACAAGGGTGGAAACACCATATATTTT
NA	TRBV4-3	NA	TRBJ1-2	CASSHTGIGYGYTF	TGCGCCAGCAGCCATACGGGAATAGGCTATGGCTACACCTTC
TRBD1	TRBV9	NA	TRBJ1-5	CASSKTGVGQPQHF	TGTGCCAGCAGCAAGACAGGGGTCGGTCAGCCCCAGCATTTT
TRBD1	TRBV19	NA	TRBJ2-2	CASSMGTGYRELFF	TGTGCCAGTAGTATGGGGACAGGGTATCGGGAGCTGTTTTTT
TRBD1	TRBV2	NA	TRBJ2-3	CASSLQGSSTDTQYF	TGTGCCAGCAGTTTACAGGGGTCTAGCACAGATACGCAGTATTTT
NA	TRBV5-4	once	TRBJ1-5	CASSLGGALGQPQHF	TGTGCCAGCAGCTTGGGGGGTGCGTTAGGGCAGCCCCAGCATTTT
NA	TRBV28	few	TRBJ1-1	CASSLQQALEAFF	TGTGCCAGCAGTTTACAGCAGGCGCTTGAAGCTTTCTTT
NA	TRBV6-4	few	TRBJ2-1	CASSAGRNNEQFF	TGTGCCAGCAGTGCGGGGAGAAACAATGAGCAGTTCTTC
NA	TRBV6-6	NA	TRBJ1-2	CASSRRGAHGYTF	TGTGCCAGCTCCCGCCGCGGAGCGCATGGCTACACCTTC
TRBD2	TRBV2	many	TRBJ2-1	CASSISSGRGDNEQFF	TGTGCCAGCAGTATATCGAGCGGGAGAGGCGACAATGAGCAGTTCTTC
TRBD1	TRBV11-2	NA	TRBJ2-5	CASSSLRGQFPGDQYF	TGTGCCAGCAGCTCACTACGGGGACAGTTCCCAGGGGACCAGTACTTC
NA	TRBV25-1	NA	TRBJ2-7	CASSEFPESSYEQYF	TGTGCCAGCAGTGAATTCCCGGAGAGCTCCTACGAGCAGTACTTC
NA	TRBV5-1	NA	TRBJ1-2	CASSFMSGSAGYTF	TGCGCCAGCAGCTTCATGTCAGGGTCCGCTGGCTACACCTTC
TRBD1	TRBV4-1	few	TRBJ1-1	CASSPRQGGTEAFF	TGCGCCAGCAGCCCCAGACAGGGTGGGACTGAAGCTTTCTTT
TRBD1	TRBV5-6	NA	TRBJ2-5	CASRFGIGQAQETQYF	TGTGCCAGCAGGTTTGGGATTGGACAGGCTCAGGAGACCCAGTACTTC
NA	TRBV6-1	once	TRBJ2-2	CASSGGNTGELFF	TGTGCCAGCAGCGGCGGGAACACCGGGGAGCTGTTTTTT
TRBD2	TRBV5-1	few	TRBJ2-7	CASSLAGRAEQYF	TGCGCCAGCAGCTTGGCCGGGAGGGCCGAGCAGTACTTC
NA	TRBV6-1	once	TRBJ1-3	CASRRNSGNTIYF	TGTGCCAGTCGACGGAACTCTGGAAACACCATATATTTT
TRBD1	TRBV28	few	TRBJ2-7	CASSSGQGYEQYF	TGTGCCAGCAGCTCCGGACAGGGCTACGAGCAGTACTTC
NA	TRBV2	NA	TRBJ2-3	CASRIAESETDTQYF	TGTGCCAGCAGGATAGCGGAGAGCGAGACAGATACGCAGTATTTT
TRBD2	TRBV4-1	NA	TRBJ2-7	CASSQPLAGEPYEQYF	TGCGCCAGCAGCCAACCTTTAGCGGGAGAGCCCTACGAGCAGTACTTC
NA	TRBV19	once	TRBJ2-1	CASSIGAGRREQFF	TGTGCCAGTAGTATTGGGGCTGGACGACGAGAGCAGTTCTTC
NA	TRBV7-9	NA	TRBJ2-1	CASSSAGGSSYNEQFF	TGTGCCAGCAGCTCAGCCGGGGGAAGCTCCTACAATGAGCAGTTCTTC